This T cell receptor beta chain emerged from a study of shared clonotypes between healthy human individuals. Broader study findings: The study sampled only blood, and tissue repertoires likely differ. When naive CD4 clonotypes were compared across a few donors, 4% to 6.5% were shared.

Genomic DNA belonging to each subset was distributed in equal measure over several immunoSEQ plates. Produced via immunoSEQ multiplex PCR; TCRdb's table is partial and in-frame only. The sample gives about 2.1 million clones, around 93% of which show up once; 1.7% is in the top ten. This clone was seen once. Antigen specificity is unknown. Naive CD8 isolation took CD45RO-negative cells positively selected for CCR7 and excluded terminally differentiated effector memory CD45RA+ cells. The V gene's germline CDR1 is SGHVS and CDR2 FQNEAQ. CDR3 length: 16 residues. The ends lost 5 bases at V and 7 bases at J; junction bases unmatched: 11.

The sample comprised naive CD8+ T cells from PBMCs. This TCR was recovered from a man younger than 30 in good health. Some clones in this sample may be carry-over from other donors' samples. The chain has TRBV7-8 and TRBJ2-1; 10 positions match TRBD2. In DNA, the CDR3 is TGTGCCAGCAGCCCGATAGCGGGAGGTTTACCGAATGAGCAGTTCTTC. This codes for CASSPIAGGLPNEQFF.